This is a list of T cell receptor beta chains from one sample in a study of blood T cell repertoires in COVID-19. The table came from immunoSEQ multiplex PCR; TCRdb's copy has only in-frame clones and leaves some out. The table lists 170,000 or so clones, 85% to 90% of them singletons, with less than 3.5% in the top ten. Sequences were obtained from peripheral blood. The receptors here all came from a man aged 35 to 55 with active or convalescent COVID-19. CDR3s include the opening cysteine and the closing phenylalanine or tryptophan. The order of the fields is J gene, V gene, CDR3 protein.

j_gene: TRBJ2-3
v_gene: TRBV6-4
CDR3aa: CASSGTSASTDTQYF

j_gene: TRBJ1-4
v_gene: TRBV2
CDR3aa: CASSEGREEKLFF

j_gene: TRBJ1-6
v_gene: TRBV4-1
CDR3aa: CASSQELRFNSPLHF

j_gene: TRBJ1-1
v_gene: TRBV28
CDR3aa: CASARVNTEAFF

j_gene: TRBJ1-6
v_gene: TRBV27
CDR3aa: CASSLGQGASSPLHF

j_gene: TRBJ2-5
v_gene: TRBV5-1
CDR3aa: CASSLGTSAFQETQYF

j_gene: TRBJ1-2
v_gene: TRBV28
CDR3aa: CASRTGAPNYGYTF

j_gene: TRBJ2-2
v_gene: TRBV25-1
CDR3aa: CASNRGPGELFF

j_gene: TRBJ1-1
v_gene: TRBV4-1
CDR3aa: CASSRASYETTEAFF

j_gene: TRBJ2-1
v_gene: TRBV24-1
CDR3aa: CATSDLAAGDSEQFF

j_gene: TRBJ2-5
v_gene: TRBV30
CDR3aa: CAWSRQGQETQYF

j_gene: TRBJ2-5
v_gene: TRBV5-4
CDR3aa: CASSLANGGGAETQYF

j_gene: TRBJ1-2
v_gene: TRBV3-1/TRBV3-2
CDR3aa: CASSQDNTGGRYGYTF

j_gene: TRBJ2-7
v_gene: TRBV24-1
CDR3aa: CATSDKTSGGAYEQYF

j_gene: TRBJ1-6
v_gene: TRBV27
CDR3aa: CASSLLGQAIYSPLHF

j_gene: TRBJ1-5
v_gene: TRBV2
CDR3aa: CASSLRGQGDNQPQHF

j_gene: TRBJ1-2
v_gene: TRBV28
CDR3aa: CASRPPGGTGGNYGYTF

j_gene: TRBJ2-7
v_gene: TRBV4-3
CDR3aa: CASSQDRGLNEQYF

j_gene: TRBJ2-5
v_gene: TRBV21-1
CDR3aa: CASHPNWTGGGNTQETQYF

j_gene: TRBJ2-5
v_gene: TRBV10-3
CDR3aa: CAISIQGGVETQYF

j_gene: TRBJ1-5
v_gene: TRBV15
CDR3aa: CATSRARGQGRGNQPQHF

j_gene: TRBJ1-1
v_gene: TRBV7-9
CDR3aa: CASSPQGFELGTEAFF

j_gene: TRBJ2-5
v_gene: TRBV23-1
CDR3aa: CASSGDSQETQYF

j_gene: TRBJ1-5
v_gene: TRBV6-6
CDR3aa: CASSSMGGGSNQPQHF

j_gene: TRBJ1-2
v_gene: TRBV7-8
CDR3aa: CASSPGTPGGYTF

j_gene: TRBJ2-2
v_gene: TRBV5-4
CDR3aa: CASSPGRGRDTGELFF

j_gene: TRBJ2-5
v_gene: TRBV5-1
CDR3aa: CASSNSGTQETQYF

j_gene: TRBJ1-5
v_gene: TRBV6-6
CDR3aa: CASSYGQGQHF

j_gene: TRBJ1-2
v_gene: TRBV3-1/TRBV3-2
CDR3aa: CASSPTQTGGYTF

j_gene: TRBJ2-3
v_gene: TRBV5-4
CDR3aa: CASSGGGQWGVTDTQYF

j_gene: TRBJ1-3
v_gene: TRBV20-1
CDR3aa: CSASAGDSPSGNTIYF

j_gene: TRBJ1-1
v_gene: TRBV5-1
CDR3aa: CASSQGQGPNTEAFF

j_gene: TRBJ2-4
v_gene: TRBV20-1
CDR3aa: CSASVTSGAKNIQYF

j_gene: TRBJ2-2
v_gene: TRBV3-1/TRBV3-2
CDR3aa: CASSPLTGELFF

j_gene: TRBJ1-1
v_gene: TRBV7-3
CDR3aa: CASSLDGQGISEAFF

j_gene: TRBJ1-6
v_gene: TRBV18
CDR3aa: CASSLLSGQGFSPLHF